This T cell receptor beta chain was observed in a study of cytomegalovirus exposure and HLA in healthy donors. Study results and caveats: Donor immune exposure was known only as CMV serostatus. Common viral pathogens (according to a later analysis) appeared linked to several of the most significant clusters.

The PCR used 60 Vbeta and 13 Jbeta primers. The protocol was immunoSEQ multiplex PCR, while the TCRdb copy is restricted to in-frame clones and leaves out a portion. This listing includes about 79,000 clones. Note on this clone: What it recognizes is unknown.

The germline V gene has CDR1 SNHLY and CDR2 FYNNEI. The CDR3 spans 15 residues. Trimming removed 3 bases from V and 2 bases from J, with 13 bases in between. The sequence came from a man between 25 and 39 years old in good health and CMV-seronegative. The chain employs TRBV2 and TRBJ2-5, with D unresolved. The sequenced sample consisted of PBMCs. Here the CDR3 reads CASSDRLSPQETQYF. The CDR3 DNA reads TGTGCCAGCAGTGACCGACTGTCCCCGCAAGAGACCCAGTACTTC.